This T cell receptor beta chain originates from a study of cytomegalovirus exposure and HLA in healthy donors. Turning to the study itself: One earlier analysis, a look at roughly 170 million T cells, found almost 120 million unique TCR beta sequences. Early released data had roughly 81 million unique TCRs, all coming from HLA-typed donors. The study's findings and limits: Most observed TCR sequences were rare, whereas some public TCRs were detected in many donors. About 87% or about 30% of the time was how often most TCR beta V segments were productive, according to an earlier analysis.

Both 60 Vbeta primers and 13 Jbeta primers went into the PCR. Clones were read by immunoSEQ multiplex PCR, and TCRdb kept only the in-frame ones, dropping some. The sample has around 150,000 clones, about 79% seen once; the top ten hold over 13%. Comments on this clone: Its antigen is undetermined.

Material: PBMCs. This TCR was sampled from a man aged 45-65 years in good health and CMV-seropositive.

CDR3 in amino acids: CASRNSPTVSNQPQHF. The CDR3 nucleotides are TGTGCCAGCAGAAATAGTCCGACAGTAAGCAATCAGCCCCAGCATTTT. The gene calls are TRBV28 and TRBJ1-5; a possible D gene is TRBD1 (5 bases). Germline V gene lookup returns CDR1 MDHEN and CDR2 SYDVKM. V was cut by 6 bases and J by 1 base, with 16 bases left in between. The CDR3 loop spans 16 amino acids.